The clone carrying this T cell receptor beta chain was seen a few times. Its target is unknown. This CDR3 contains 16 residues. Germline CDR1 reads MGHRA; CDR2 reads YSYEKL. After removal of 3 bases from V and 3 bases from J, the junction contained 3 bases not matched to a gene. The entry originates in a study of T cell repertoires in cytomegalovirus infection. Study overall: Alongside well-studied HLA-B-restricted CMV epitopes, recently identified HLA-C-restricted CMV epitopes were also used. Both CMV infection and a matching HLA type were indicated by public TCR beta signatures.

TCRdb redid the calling of the reads with MiXCR, one entry per CDR3 protein. Of 900,000 to 950,000 distinct CDR3 sequences in the sample, 31% are singletons; the top ten hold 11% to 15%. The study's findings and limits: CMV-specific HLA-C-restricted TCR beta clonotypes dominated the ex vivo response. Using cumulative public TCR beta family frequency, the authors identified those who carried CMV together with the relevant HLA.

The sequence derives from a human donor in good health (CMV status not recorded). Some clones in this sample may be carry-over from other donors' samples. V and J are TRBV4-1 and TRBJ2-3; TRBD2 matches at 13 bases. The specimen comprised cultured CD8+ T cells from PBMCs, sampled from culture after CMV antigen stimulation. The CDR3, as DNA: TGCGCCAGCAGCCAGGGACTAGCGGGACTTACAGATACGCAGTATTTT. Encoded protein: CASSQGLAGLTDTQYF.